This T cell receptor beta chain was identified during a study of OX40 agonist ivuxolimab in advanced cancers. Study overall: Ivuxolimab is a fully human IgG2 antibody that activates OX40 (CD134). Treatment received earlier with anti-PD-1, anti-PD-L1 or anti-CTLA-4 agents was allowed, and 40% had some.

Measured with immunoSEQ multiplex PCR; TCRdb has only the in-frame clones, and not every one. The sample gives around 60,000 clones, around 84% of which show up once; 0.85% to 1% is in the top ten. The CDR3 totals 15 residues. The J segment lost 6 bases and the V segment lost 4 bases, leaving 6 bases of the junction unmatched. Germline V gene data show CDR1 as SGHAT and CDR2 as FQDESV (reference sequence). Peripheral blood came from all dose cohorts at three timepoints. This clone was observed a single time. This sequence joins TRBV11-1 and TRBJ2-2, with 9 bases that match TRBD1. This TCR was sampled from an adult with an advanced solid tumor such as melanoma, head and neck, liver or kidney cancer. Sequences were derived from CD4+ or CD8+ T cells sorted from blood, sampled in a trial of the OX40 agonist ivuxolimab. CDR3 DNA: TGTGCCAGCAGCTCCACAGGGGGCCGGGCCGGGGAGCTGTTTTTT. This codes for CASSSTGGRAGELFF.